Shown below are 27 T cell receptor beta chains from a single sample sequenced in a study of patients and donors after allogeneic stem cell transplantation. MiXCR, run by TCRdb on the RT-PCR reads, gives a single entry per CDR3 protein. The sample carries about a million distinct CDR3 sequences, over 15% recorded once. What was sequenced was blood, either unsorted or a sorted T cell fraction (not recorded which). The receptors come from a human donor who was either an allogeneic HSCT recipient or a stem cell or donor lymphocyte infusion donor (not recorded which). It is not recorded whose cells these are; they may come from a transplant donor.

This clonotype was seen a few times. The rearrangement links TRBV5-1 to TRBJ2-3; the D is unclear. In germline, CDR1 is SGHRS, CDR2 YFSETQ. The CDR3 has 16 residues. V lost 1 base, J lost 0 bases, and 12 bases lay in between. CDR3 region: CASSLSRGTSTDTQYF. CDR3 nucleotide sequence: TGCGCCAGCAGCTTGTCTCGCGGTACTAGCACAGATACGCAGTATTTT. The complete variable domain, with remaining parts taken from reference TRBV5-1 and TRBJ2-3, reads KAGVTQTPRYLIKTRGQQVTLSCSPISGHRSVSWYQQTPGQGLQFLFEYFSETQRNKGNFPGRFSGRQFSNSRSEMNVSTLELGDSALYLCASSLSRGTSTDTQYFGPGTRLTVL.

This clonotype was observed at least ten times. The CDR3 nucleotides read TGCGCCAGCACGCGGGGGCGGAGCACCGGGGAGCTGTTTTTT. Translated: CASTRGRSTGELFF. V and J are TRBV5-1 and TRBJ2-2, with D maybe TRBD2 (7 bases). V lost 6 bases and J lost 4, with 13 bases in between. CDR3 length: 14 residues. CDR1 is SGHRS, CDR2 YFSETQ, per germline.

The V call is TRBV5-1, the J call TRBJ2-7, with D tentatively TRBD1 (6 bases). Germline-derived CDR1 and CDR2 are SGHRS and YFSETQ. This CDR3 has 13 residues. V lost 5 bases and J lost 2, with 11 bases in between. CDR3 in DNA: TGCGCCAGCAGGCCAGGGGTCACCTACGAGCAGTACTTC. This translates into CASRPGVTYEQYF.

V usage is TRBV12-3 or TRBV12-4 and J usage is TRBJ2-1; tentative D call: TRBD2 (5 bases). The CDR3 is 13 amino acids. Trimming removed 8 bases from V and 0 bases from J, with 8 bases in between. DNA for the CDR3: TGTGCCAGCGGACTGGCCTCCTACAATGAGCAGTTCTTC. Translating gives CASGLASYNEQFF.

This chain links TRBV5-1 with TRBJ2-7; no definite D call. Germline values: CDR1 SGHRS, CDR2 YFSETQ. Between the trimmed V and J ends, which lost 0 bases and 1 base, there was a span of 8 bases. The CDR3 sequence is 14 residues long. The CDR3 DNA sequence: TGCGCCAGCAGCTTGGAGCTGTTATCCTACGAGCAGTACTTC. Translating it yields CASSLELLSYEQYF.

This chain links TRBV3-1 with TRBJ2-2; 9 bases are shared with TRBD2. The germline V gene has CDR1 LGHDT and CDR2 YNNKEL (reference sequence). The V and J ends lost 1 base and 6 bases, in that order; junction bases with no gene match: 6. The CDR3 has 16 amino acids. CDR3 bases: TGTGCCAGCAGCCAAGCCTCTAGCGGGATCGCCGGGGAGCTGTTTTTT. This codes for CASSQASSGIAGELFF. Based on the CDR3 plus reference TRBV3-1 and TRBJ2-2, the full variable domain is DTAVSQTPKYLVTQMGNDKSIKCEQNLGHDTMYWYKQDSKKFLKIMFSYNNKELIINETVPNRFSPKSPDKAHLNLHINSLELGDSAVYFCASSQASSGIAGELFFGEGSRLTVL.

This clonotype was counted only a few times. The chain carries TRBV7-9 and TRBJ2-1, with unresolved D. V was pared by 5 bases and J by 0 bases, with 8 bases between. CDR3 size: 14 residues. CDR1 is SEHNR and CDR2 is FQNEAQ in the germline V gene (reference sequence). The CDR3 DNA sequence: TGTGCCAGCAGCGGCTGGGACTCCTACAATGAGCAGTTCTTC. This codes for CASSGWDSYNEQFF.

V usage is TRBV6-2 or TRBV6-3 and J usage is TRBJ1-5; D is unclear. The V gene lost 6 bases and the J gene lost 4 bases, with 16 bases spanning the gap. This CDR3 is built from 15 residues. Germline V gene lookup returns CDR1 MNHEY and CDR2 SVGEGT. This CDR3 is CASSLIVQANQPQHF. The CDR3 bases are TGTGCCAGCAGCCTAATCGTTCAGGCGAATCAGCCCCAGCATTTT.

The J gene is TRBJ2-4, the V gene TRBV25-1; D ambiguous. This CDR3 comprises 15 residues. Trimming removed 1 base at V and 0 bases at J, with 7 bases between. Germline loops: CDR1 MGHDK, CDR2 SYGVNS. The CDR3 DNA sequence: TGTGCCAGCAGTGAATCCAAGCTAGCCAAAAACATTCAGTACTTC. The encoded protein is CASSESKLAKNIQYF. Full variable domain (rest looked up from reference TRBV25-1 and TRBJ2-4): EADIYQTPRYLVIGTGKKITLECSQTMGHDKMYWYQQDPGMELHLIHYSYGVNSTEKGDLSSESTVSRIRTEHFPLTLESARPSHTSQYLCASSESKLAKNIQYFGAGTRLSVL.

V is TRBV6-5 and J is TRBJ1-2, with D uncertain. Germline V gene sequence: CDR1 MNHEY, CDR2 SVGAGI. This CDR3 spans 11 amino acids. V shed 5 bases and J shed 8 bases, with 9 bases lying between them. Here the CDR3 reads CASSAFDGYTF. The CDR3, as DNA: TGTGCCAGCAGTGCCTTTGACGGCTACACCTTC.

This clonotype was recorded a few times. The rearrangement joins TRBV19 to TRBJ2-1; D may be TRBD2 (5 bases). Trimming took 5 bases from V and 10 from J, leaving 12 bases between them. Germline CDR1 is LNHDA and CDR2 is SQIVND (reference sequence). This CDR3 spans 12 amino acids. CDR3 region: CASSHGLSEQFF. In nucleotides, the CDR3 is TGTGCCAGTAGTCACGGACTGTCGGAGCAGTTCTTC.

Only a few counts were recorded for this clonotype. The chain uses TRBV12-3 or TRBV12-4 and TRBJ2-4; TRBD2 agrees at 7 bases. Trimming took 1 base from V and 0 from J; bases not matched to a gene: 9. This CDR3 has 18 residues. DNA for the CDR3: TGTGCCAGCAGTTTAGGGTACGGGACTAAACTAGCCAAAAACATTCAGTACTTC. As protein: CASSLGYGTKLAKNIQYF.

The V gene is TRBV20-1, the J gene TRBJ1-2; maybe TRBD1 (5 bases). Germline V gene lookup returns CDR1 DFQATT and CDR2 SNEGSKA (reference sequence). This CDR3 has 15 amino acids. The V end lost 0 bases, the J end lost 3 bases, and 14 bases lay between the germline ends. The DNA for the CDR3 is TGCAGTGCTAGAGACCACAGCTGGGGGGACTATGGCTACACCTTC. This gives the protein CSARDHSWGDYGYTF.

The chain combines TRBV5-6 with TRBJ1-2; D not resolved. V was shortened by 1 base and J by 1 base, with 14 bases between the two germline ends. This CDR3 has 16 amino acids. CDR1 and CDR2 (germline): SGHDT, YYEEEE. The CDR3 spells CASSLWPTANNYGYTF. CDR3 coding DNA: TGTGCCAGCAGCTTGTGGCCGACGGCTAATAACTATGGCTACACCTTC.

The genes are TRBV7-2 and TRBJ1-2; TRBD1 agrees at 12 bases. The germline V gene has CDR1 SGHTA and CDR2 FQGNSA. J was trimmed by 8 bases and V by 3 bases; bases with no gene match: 7. The CDR3 contains 15 residues. The CDR3 DNA sequence: TGTGCCAGCAGCTTCAACCGGGACAGGGGGCACGGCTACACCTTC. It codes for CASSFNRDRGHGYTF.

The J gene is TRBJ2-7, the V gene TRBV4-1; D unresolved. Per germline, CDR1 MGHRA and CDR2 YSYEKL. This CDR3 is built from 15 residues. V dropped 3 bases and J dropped 5 bases, with 17 bases sitting between them. The CDR3 nucleotides read TGCGCCAGCAGCCACCCGGTGAAGGGTAAGAACGAGCAGTACTTC. Its protein product is CASSHPVKGKNEQYF.

This clonotype was recorded many times. This sequence joins TRBV10-3 and TRBJ1-5, with 8 nucleotides matching TRBD1. This CDR3 comprises 13 residues. With V trimmed by 6 bases and J by 5 bases, 3 bases remained unmatched. The germline V gene encodes CDR1 ENHRY and CDR2 SYGVKD. This chain's CDR3 is CAIRDRDYQPQHF. The DNA of the CDR3 is TGTGCCATCAGGGACAGGGACTATCAGCCCCAGCATTTT.

The chain carries TRBV6-5 and TRBJ1-2; D might be TRBD1 (6 bases). The CDR3 totals 17 residues. The germline CDR1 and CDR2 sequences are MNHEY and SVGAGI. V lost 0 bases and J lost 8, with 22 bases in between. The CDR3 DNA sequence: TGTGCCAGCAGTTACTCGAAGGGGGGGACCAAGGAATCCGGCTACACCTTC. Translated, it gives CASSYSKGGTKESGYTF.

This clonotype was recorded a few times. The chain couples TRBV6-5 to TRBJ1-1; a possible D gene is TRBD1 (5 bases). Germline values: CDR1 MNHEY, CDR2 SVGAGI. The ends were cut back, 4 bases at V and 2 bases at J, with 11 bases in the middle. The length of the CDR3 is 14 residues. The CDR3 nucleotides are TGTGCCAGCAGTTGGGGACTGGGAAACACTGAAGCTTTCTTT. This codes for CASSWGLGNTEAFF.

The rearrangement links TRBV29-1 to TRBJ1-3; the D gene is possibly TRBD1 (5 bases). From germline, CDR1 is SQVTM and CDR2 ANQGSEA. The CDR3 extends over 16 amino acids. V was clipped by 5 bases and J by 0 bases, with 17 bases between them. The CDR3 sequence: CSVPGTESSSGNTIYF. In DNA, the CDR3 is TGCAGCGTTCCCGGGACCGAAAGCTCCTCTGGAAACACCATATATTTT.

The chain uses TRBV4-2 and TRBJ1-4; D might be TRBD1 (5 bases). CDR1 is LGHNA, CDR2 YNFKEQ, per germline. This CDR3 region has 19 residues. V was clipped by 4 bases and J by 0 bases, with 21 bases between them. The CDR3 sequence: CASSPPIGTAASTNEKLFF. Written as DNA, the CDR3 is TGTGCCAGCAGCCCACCAATCGGGACCGCCGCCTCAACTAATGAAAAACTGTTTTTT.

The chain has TRBV12-3 or TRBV12-4 and TRBJ2-1, with TRBD2 identical over 12 bases. This CDR3 region has 16 residues. The ends lost 5 bases at V and 0 bases at J; junction bases unmatched: 2. DNA for the CDR3: TGTGCCAGCAGTACTAGCGGGGGGTACTCCTACAATGAGCAGTTCTTC. Encoded protein: CASSTSGGYSYNEQFF.

The gene calls are TRBV7-8 and TRBJ1-1; D is possibly TRBD1 (5 bases). CDR3 length: 17 amino acids. Germline V gene data show CDR1 as SGHVS and CDR2 as FQNEAQ. Trimming shortened V by 5 bases and J by 0 bases, and 19 bases separated the two germline ends. The CDR3 bases are TGTGCCAGCAGCCGCAACCGGGGCCTCGACATGAACACTGAAGCTTTCTTT. It codes for CASSRNRGLDMNTEAFF.

This clonotype was observed once. The chain carries TRBV5-6 and TRBJ2-7; 9 bases match TRBD1. The germline gives CDR1 SGHDT, CDR2 YYEEEE. V was clipped by 4 bases and J by 3 bases; unmatched bases: 8. The CDR3 has 15 amino acids. The CDR3 DNA follows: TGTGCCAGCAGCCTGTACAGGGGGCACCTCTACGAGCAGTACTTC. Its protein is CASSLYRGHLYEQYF.

V gene TRBV9 combines with J gene TRBJ1-5; 8 positions agree with TRBD1. The J segment lost 7 bases and the V segment lost 5 bases, leaving 14 bases of the junction unmatched. Germline V lookup: CDR1 SGDLS, CDR2 YYNGEE. The CDR3 has 16 amino acids. The CDR3 coding sequence is TGTGCCAGCAGTCCTGGGGCAGGGGGCTCCGGGCAGCCCCAGCATTTT. It encodes CASSPGAGGSGQPQHF.

The gene calls are TRBV7-9 and TRBJ2-7, with 11 positions matching TRBD2. The CDR3 totals 16 residues. The ends lost 3 bases at V and 2 bases at J; junction bases unmatched: 6. CDR1 is SEHNR and CDR2 is FQNEAQ in the germline V gene (reference sequence). The CDR3 loop reads CASSFPLAGGPYEQYF. In DNA form, the CDR3 reads TGTGCCAGCAGCTTCCCTTTAGCGGGAGGGCCCTACGAGCAGTACTTC.

The rearrangement links TRBV24-1 to TRBJ2-3; TRBD2 might be the D (6 bases). Germline-derived CDR1 and CDR2 are KGHDR and SFDVKD. V lost 5 bases and J 6 bases, leaving 11 bases between the germline ends. The CDR3 length is 13 residues. CDR3 in amino acids: CATSAEGPDTQYF. The CDR3 DNA sequence: TGTGCCACCAGTGCGGAGGGTCCTGATACGCAGTATTTT.